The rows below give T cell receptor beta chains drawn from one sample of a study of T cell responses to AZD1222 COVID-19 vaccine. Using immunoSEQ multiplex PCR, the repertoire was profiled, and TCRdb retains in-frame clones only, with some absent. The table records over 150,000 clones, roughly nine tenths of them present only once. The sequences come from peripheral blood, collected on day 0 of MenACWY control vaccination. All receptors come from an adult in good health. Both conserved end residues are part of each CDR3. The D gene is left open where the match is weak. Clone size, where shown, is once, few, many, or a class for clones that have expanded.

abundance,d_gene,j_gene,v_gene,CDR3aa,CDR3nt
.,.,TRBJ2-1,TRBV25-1,CASSDREDEQFF,TGTGCCAGCAGTGATCGAGAGGATGAGCAGTTCTTC
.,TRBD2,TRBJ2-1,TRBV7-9,CASSLDSGGADNEQFF,TGTGCCAGCAGCTTAGATAGCGGGGGGGCCGACAATGAGCAGTTCTTC
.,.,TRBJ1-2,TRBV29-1,CSVEETHRSNYGYTF,TGCAGCGTTGAAGAAACGCACAGATCGAACTATGGCTACACCTTC
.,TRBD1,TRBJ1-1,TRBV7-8,CASSAQTGGDTEAFF,TGTGCCAGCAGCGCCCAGACAGGGGGCGACACTGAAGCTTTCTTT
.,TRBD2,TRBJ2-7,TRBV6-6,CASSQGLAASSYEQYF,TGTGCCAGCAGCCAGGGACTAGCGGCGAGCTCCTACGAGCAGTACTTC
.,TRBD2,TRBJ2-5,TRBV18,CASSPVAGLETQYF,TGTGCCAGCTCACCGGTAGCGGGGCTCGAGACCCAGTACTTC
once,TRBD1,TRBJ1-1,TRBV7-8,CASSAGTGLNTEAFF,TGTGCCAGCAGCGCCGGGACAGGGTTGAACACTGAAGCTTTCTTT
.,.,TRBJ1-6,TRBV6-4,CASSVSDFSGSPLHF,TGTGCCAGCAGTGTGTCTGATTTCTCGGGTTCACCCCTCCACTTT
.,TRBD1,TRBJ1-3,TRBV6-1,CASSEQDRGRVNTIYF,TGTGCCAGCAGTGAGCAGGACAGGGGGCGAGTAAACACCATATATTTT
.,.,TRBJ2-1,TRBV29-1,CSVAPGGGSYNEQFF,TGCAGCGTTGCCCCAGGGGGGGGCTCCTACAATGAGCAGTTCTTC
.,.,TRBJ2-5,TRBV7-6,CASSRTSSKQETQYF,TGTGCCAGCAGCCGGACCTCGTCTAAACAAGAGACCCAGTACTTC
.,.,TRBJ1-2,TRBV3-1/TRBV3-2,CASSGIGYGYTF,TGTGCCAGCAGCGGGATCGGGTATGGCTACACCTTC
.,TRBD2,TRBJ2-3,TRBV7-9,CASSQRTSGPTDTQYF,TGTGCCAGCAGCCAAAGGACTAGCGGTCCCACAGATACGCAGTATTTT
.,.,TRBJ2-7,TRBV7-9,CASSAQGRPVDEQYF,TGTGCCAGCAGCGCACAAGGTAGGCCGGTGGATGAGCAGTACTTC